This T cell receptor (beta chain) was documented in a study of blood T cell repertoires in COVID-19. Study at large: Acute and convalescent COVID-19 samples came from the United States, Italy and Spain.

The protocol was immunoSEQ multiplex PCR, while the TCRdb copy is restricted to in-frame clones and leaves out a portion. The data show 75,000 to 90,000 clones, 80% seen once. J lost 6 bases, V lost 6 bases, and 11 bases had no gene match. The germline V gene encodes CDR1 MNHEY and CDR2 SMNVEV (reference sequence). The CDR3 totals 15 residues. The TCR sequence derives from a woman aged 40 to 50 with active or convalescent COVID-19. V is TRBV27 and J is TRBJ2-1; 7 bases fit TRBD2. Sequenced: peripheral blood. The CDR3 spells CASSLWTRGANEQFF. DNA for the CDR3: TGTGCCAGCAGCCTTTGGACTAGAGGGGCCAATGAGCAGTTCTTC.